A single sample gave rise to the 26 T cell receptor beta chains below, sequenced in a study of OX40 agonist ivuxolimab in advanced cancers. The repertoire was sequenced with immunoSEQ multiplex PCR; TCRdb's copy has only in-frame clones and lacks some. The table lists 10,000 to 15,000 clones, around 90% of them singletons. The starting material was CD4+ or CD8+ T cells sorted from blood, obtained in a trial of the OX40 agonist ivuxolimab. These TCRs come from an adult with an advanced solid tumor such as melanoma, head and neck, liver or kidney cancer.

The chain uses TRBV21-1 and TRBJ2-7; the table's D call TRBD1 went unverified against the DNA. TRBV21-1 is termed a pseudogene. The CDR3 runs 14 residues. CDR3 nucleotide sequence: TGTGCCAGCACCGGGGGACAGAACTCCTACGAGCAGTACTTC. This translates into CASTGGQNSYEQYF.

This chain uses TRBV5-1 with TRBJ1-2; 8 nucleotides align to TRBD1. This CDR3 has 13 residues. Germline V gene data show CDR1 as SGHRS and CDR2 as YFSETQ. V trimming: 4 bases; J trimming: 6 bases; junction bases outside the gene matches: 5. CDR3 residues: CASSRTGPHGYTF. The DNA of the CDR3 is TGCGCCAGCAGCCGGACAGGGCCCCATGGCTACACCTTC. Full variable domain (rest looked up from reference TRBV5-1 and TRBJ1-2): KAGVTQTPRYLIKTRGQQVTLSCSPISGHRSVSWYQQTPGQGLQFLFEYFSETQRNKGNFPGRFSGRQFSNSRSEMNVSTLELGDSALYLCASSRTGPHGYTFGSGTRLTVV.

This chain links TRBV19 with TRBJ1-5, with 7 positions matching TRBD1. Germline V gene sequence: CDR1 LNHDA, CDR2 SQIVND (reference sequence). J gave up 0 bases and V 6 bases, and 5 bases lay outside the gene matches. This CDR3 has 15 residues. The CDR3 protein is CASSSGQRSNQPQHF. CDR3 DNA sequence: TGTGCCAGTAGCTCGGGACAGCGTAGCAATCAGCCCCAGCATTTT.

This sequence joins TRBV7-2 and TRBJ2-2; TRBD2 might be the D (6 bases). This CDR3 has 17 amino acids. CDR1 is SGHTA and CDR2 is FQGNSA in the germline V gene. Trimming took off 1 base at V and 3 bases at J, with 15 bases between the two ends. CDR3 sequence (DNA): TGTGCCAGCAGCTTAGAGGGGTGGAGGGGACACACCGGGGAGCTGTTTTTT. Translating gives CASSLEGWRGHTGELFF.

The genes are TRBV29-1 and TRBJ2-1; 8 nucleotides agree with TRBD1. The germline V gene has CDR1 SQVTM and CDR2 ANQGSEA. V gave up 7 bases and J gave up 5 bases; unmatched junction bases: 7. The CDR3 sequence is 13 residues long. The CDR3 DNA reads TGCAGCGCCATGGGACAGGCTAACAATGAGCAGTTCTTC. Translated: CSAMGQANNEQFF.

The V call is TRBV30, the J call TRBJ2-1, with 9 bases aligning to TRBD1. The CDR3 is 15 amino acids. J gave up 5 bases and V 2 bases, and 7 bases lay outside the gene matches. The germline V gene encodes CDR1 GTSNPN and CDR2 SVGIG (reference sequence). CDR3 protein: CAWSSGTGKNNEQFF. The CDR3 DNA reads TGTGCCTGGAGTTCCGGGACAGGGAAAAACAATGAGCAGTTCTTC.

The V and J genes are TRBV4-1 and TRBJ1-3; D gene ambiguous. V was pared by 1 base and J by 1 base, with 8 bases between. Germline V gene data show CDR1 as MGHRA and CDR2 as YSYEKL. The CDR3 is 15 amino acids. In DNA, the CDR3 is TGCGCCAGCAGCCAAGGGTACGATTCTGGAAACACCATATATTTT. Protein: CASSQGYDSGNTIYF.

Written as DNA, the CDR3 is TGTGCCAGCAGCTTACCCGGAACGACTGAAGCTTTCTTT. Translated, it gives CASSLPGTTEAFF. This rearrangement joins TRBV11-2 to TRBJ1-1; no definite D call. V lost 2 bases to trimming and J lost 5 bases, with 9 bases between them. In germline, CDR1 is SGHAT, CDR2 FQNNGV. The CDR3 totals 13 residues.

This clone was detected once. This chain joins TRBV7-3 and TRBJ1-1; TRBD1 might be the D (5 bases). V was pared by 3 bases and J by 8 bases, with 16 bases between. This CDR3 is built from 14 residues. The V gene's germline CDR1 is SGHTA and CDR2 FQGTGA. The CDR3 region is CASSFQGVGGEAFF. CDR3 bases: TGTGCCAGCAGCTTTCAAGGGGTCGGAGGAGAAGCTTTCTTT.

This chain links TRBV11-3 with TRBJ1-2, with a weak D call TRBD1 (5 bases). V dropped 3 bases and J dropped 6 bases, with 17 bases sitting between them. This CDR3 region has 15 residues. Per germline, CDR1 SGHNT and CDR2 YENEEA. The CDR3 loop is CASSLEGVSANGYTF. The CDR3 bases are TGTGCCAGCAGCTTGGAAGGGGTTTCCGCCAATGGCTACACCTTC.

The chain combines TRBV11-2 with TRBJ2-1; 9 bases agree with TRBD2. V lost 2 bases to trimming and J lost 1 base; unmatched junction nucleotides: 6. Per germline, CDR1 SGHAT and CDR2 FQNNGV. The CDR3 is 17 residues long. The CDR3 reads CASSLIAGVRSYNEQFF. CDR3 sequence (DNA): TGTGCCAGCAGCTTAATAGCGGGAGTTCGATCCTACAATGAGCAGTTCTTC.

The chain combines TRBV9 with TRBJ2-7; D not resolved. V was shortened by 3 bases and J by 7 bases, with 11 bases between the two germline ends. Germline values: CDR1 SGDLS, CDR2 YYNGEE. The CDR3 length is 12 residues. The CDR3 DNA reads TGTGCCAGCAGCGGAAAGGGCCGGGAGCAGTACTTC. Translated: CASSGKGREQYF.

The V and J genes are TRBV2 and TRBJ2-2, with 8 bases fitting TRBD2. The CDR3 loop spans 15 amino acids. The germline CDR1 and CDR2 sequences are SNHLY and FYNNEI. V dropped 6 bases and J dropped 5; count of bases not matched to a gene: 8. This CDR3 is CASSPRLASTGELFF. CDR3 DNA sequence: TGTGCCAGCAGCCCCCGACTAGCGTCTACCGGGGAGCTGTTTTTT.

The V call is TRBV4-1, the J call TRBJ2-7; TRBD1 is a possible D gene (5 bases). Trimming left V 0 bases short and J 2 bases short, with 8 bases between. Germline-derived CDR1 and CDR2 are MGHRA and YSYEKL. The CDR3 loop spans 14 amino acids. DNA of the CDR3: TGCGCCAGCAGCCAAGAGGCAGGGACCTACGAGCAGTACTTC. It is translated as CASSQEAGTYEQYF.

The chain couples TRBV7-8 to TRBJ2-3; D not certain. The CDR3 extends over 15 amino acids. In germline, CDR1 is SGHVS, CDR2 FQNEAQ. Deletions cut 5 bases from V and 0 bases from J, with 12 bases between. The CDR3 DNA follows: TGTGCCAGCAGCCAACGCCCTGGGAGCACAGATACGCAGTATTTT. Encoded protein: CASSQRPGSTDTQYF.

This clone occurred once. The gene calls are TRBV7-9 and TRBJ2-3; D unclear. Trimming pared 5 bases from V and 6 bases from J, leaving 12 bases between. CDR1 SEHNR and CDR2 FQNEAQ come from the germline V gene (reference sequence). The CDR3 is 13 residues long. The CDR3 region is CASSTGTSDTQYF. In DNA, the CDR3 is TGTGCCAGCAGCACCGGAACATCGGATACGCAGTATTTT.

This chain uses TRBV6-1 with TRBJ2-7; 11 nucleotides align to TRBD1. Looked up from germline, CDR1 is MNHNS and CDR2 is SASEGT. Germline trimming cut 1 base from V and 2 bases from J; bases unmatched to any gene: 10. The CDR3 spans 18 residues. CDR3: CASSEDHSEDRGPYEQYF. The DNA for the CDR3 is TGTGCCAGCAGTGAAGATCACTCCGAGGACAGGGGGCCCTACGAGCAGTACTTC.

The chain combines TRBV29-1 with TRBJ2-7, with TRBD1 matching 7 bases. The junction had 3 bases not matched to a gene; V was cut back by 5 bases and J by 5 bases. This CDR3 has 11 amino acids. The germline gives CDR1 SQVTM, CDR2 ANQGSEA. The CDR3 protein is CSVRGGHEQYF. The DNA of the CDR3 is TGCAGCGTTCGAGGGGGCCACGAGCAGTACTTC.

The chain is built from TRBV4-1 and TRBJ2-7; D ambiguous. CDR1 and CDR2 from the germline V gene are MGHRA and YSYEKL. V shed 5 bases and J shed 5 bases, with 16 bases lying between them. The CDR3 extends over 14 amino acids. CDR3 bases: TGCGCCAGCAGCGAAGCGACAATCCCCGACGAGCAGTACTTC. It is translated as CASSEATIPDEQYF.

As DNA, the CDR3 is TGCGCCAGCAGCCAGGACCCCCACTTCTCTCAAGCTAGCTCTGGGGCCAACGTCCTGACTTTC. Translation: CASSQDPHFSQASSGANVLTF. The rearrangement links TRBV4-3 to TRBJ2-6; unclear D gene. Trimming removed 3 bases from V and 0 bases from J, with 24 bases in between. From germline, CDR1 is LGHNA and CDR2 YSLEER. The CDR3 consists of 21 residues.

The chain employs TRBV19 and TRBJ2-1, with D perhaps matching TRBD1 (6 bases). CDR1 LNHDA and CDR2 SQIVND come from the germline V gene (reference sequence). The CDR3 has 12 amino acids. The CDR3 region has the DNA TGTGCAACAGGGAAAACCTACAATGAGCAGTTCTTC. Translated: CATGKTYNEQFF.

The chain uses TRBV11-3 and TRBJ2-1, with 11 bases aligning to TRBD2. The CDR3 consists of 13 residues. In germline, CDR1 is SGHNT, CDR2 YENEEA. After removal of 8 bases from V and 4 bases from J, the junction contained 1 base not matched to a gene. In DNA form, the CDR3 reads TGTGCCAGCGGGACTAGCGGTTACAATGAGCAGTTCTTC. Translation: CASGTSGYNEQFF.

The table lists this clone with a count of one. The gene calls are TRBV6-5 and TRBJ2-7, with D tentatively TRBD1 (5 bases). The germline gives CDR1 MNHEY, CDR2 SVGAGI. CDR3 length: 15 residues. The germline V and J ends were trimmed by 2 bases and 0 bases, with 11 bases remaining between them. CDR3 sequence reads: CASSYGGRDSYEQYF. DNA of the CDR3: TGTGCCAGCAGTTACGGTGGCAGGGACTCCTACGAGCAGTACTTC.

The chain combines TRBV6-1 with TRBJ2-4; possible D gene TRBD1, 6 bases. The germline gives CDR1 MNHNS, CDR2 SASEGT. V was shortened by 1 base and J by 8 bases, with 9 bases between the two germline ends. This CDR3 has 13 residues. In nucleotides, the CDR3 is TGTGCCAGCAGTGAAGGTCAGGGGTACATTCAGTACTTC. Translation: CASSEGQGYIQYF.

In DNA, the CDR3 is TGTGCCTGGAGTGAAAGGGTTGAAAGCTACACCTTC. It translates to CAWSERVESYTF. The J gene is TRBJ1-2, the V gene TRBV30; no reliable D call. Germline V lookup: CDR1 GTSNPN, CDR2 SVGIG (reference sequence). Trimming removed 1 base from V and 9 bases from J, with 12 bases in between. The CDR3 runs 12 residues.

The chain employs TRBV7-2 and TRBJ2-7; a possible D gene is TRBD2 (5 bases). The ends were cut back, 2 bases at V and 2 bases at J, with 19 bases in the middle. Germline lookup yields CDR1 SGHTA and CDR2 FQGNSA. The CDR3 has 17 residues. The CDR3 sequence is CASSLTPPPQAAYEQYF. The DNA of the CDR3 is TGTGCCAGCAGCTTAACCCCACCCCCGCAAGCGGCCTACGAGCAGTACTTC.